This TCR beta chain was identified during a study of blood T cell repertoires in COVID-19. The wider study: Acute-phase and convalescent COVID-19 samples originated in the United States, Italy and Spain.

This clone was observed a few times. Germline CDR1 SGHVS, CDR2 FQNEAQ. V lost 5 bases and J 4 bases, leaving 11 bases between the germline ends. The CDR3 has 13 amino acids. Original data processing: Nucleated cell number was recorded as an estimate derived from reference gene primer amplification. The method was immunoSEQ multiplex PCR; TCRdb's version includes in-frame clones alone and lacks a portion of them. That table is the source of V, J and clone size, and D and trimming were worked out from the DNA. This repertoire shows approximately 49,000 clones, 68% found once; its top ten account for roughly 9.6%.

The TCR originated in a woman in her seventies with acute or convalescent COVID-19. The genes are TRBV7-8 and TRBJ1-2; the D is unclear. The sequenced material came from peripheral blood. CDR3 DNA: TGTGCCAGCAGCGTTACAGCATTCTATGGCTACACCTTC. This encodes CASSVTAFYGYTF.